This entry lists 18 T cell receptor beta chains sequenced from one sample in a study of shared clonotypes between healthy human individuals (TCRdb year 2020). CD8 naive samples were obtained by positive selection for CCR7 among CD45RO-negative cells, yielding a CD45RA+CCR7+ population from which TemRA cells were excluded. The method behind the library was the immunoSEQ multiplex PCR assay. What TCRdb holds here is the immuneACCESS table cut down to in-frame rearrangements. Part of the clones is not present; checked against another copy, under half of the missing clones reflect an unresolved V gene, and the others are unexplained. This sample comprises under 2,000,000 clones, less than 95% of them detected only once. Under 1.5% of the sample rests with the top ten. The sample was naive CD8+ T cells sorted from blood. What this sample's cell subset or site label stands for: CD45RA+CCR7+. Receptor source: a man between 18 and 29 years old in good health.

The chain recombines TRBV7-3 with TRBJ2-7; D gene ambiguous. Trimming removed 0 bases at V and 6 bases at J, with 12 bases between. The CDR3 is made up of 14 amino acids. Germline V gene data show CDR1 as SGHTA and CDR2 as FQGTGA. In DNA form, the CDR3 reads TGTGCCAGCAGCTTAACGGGCAGTGGCGGCGAGCAGTACTTC. It is translated as CASSLTGSGGEQYF.

CDR3 nucleotide sequence: TGTGCTAGTGGTTTGCCCAGAGGAGTGCCGGACACTGAAGCTTTCTTT. Translating it yields CASGLPRGVPDTEAFF. The rearrangement uses TRBV12-5 and TRBJ1-1; no clear D gene. This CDR3 spans 16 amino acids. With 2 bases removed from V and 3 bases from J, the gap between germline ends came to 16 bases. Germline-derived CDR1 and CDR2 are LGHNT and FRNRAP.

The chain is built from TRBV4-3 and TRBJ2-2; no reliable D call. V gave up 0 bases and J gave up 0 bases, with 11 bases separating them. The CDR3 runs to 17 residues. CDR1 and CDR2 (germline): LGHNA, YSLEER. The CDR3 sequence: CASSQEYVIANTGELFF. DNA for the CDR3: TGCGCCAGCAGCCAAGAATACGTTATAGCGAACACCGGGGAGCTGTTTTTT.

V and J are TRBV2 and TRBJ1-5, with D possibly matching TRBD1 (6 bases). CDR1 is SNHLY, CDR2 FYNNEI, per germline. Trimming shortened V by 6 bases and J by 7 bases, and 16 bases separated the two germline ends. This CDR3 has 14 amino acids. CDR3 DNA: TGTGCCAGCAGATTACAGGGTACAGGACAGCCCCAGCATTTT. Amino acid sequence: CASRLQGTGQPQHF.

The chain employs TRBV6-1 and TRBJ2-3, with no clear D. There are 13 residues in the CDR3. The germline V gene has CDR1 MNHNS and CDR2 SASEGT. V lost 2 bases, J lost 4 bases, and 7 bases lay in between. The CDR3 sequence is CASSEWAPDTQYF. CDR3 nucleotides: TGTGCCAGCAGTGAATGGGCGCCAGATACGCAGTATTTT.

This sequence joins TRBV11-2 and TRBJ2-3; D is unresolved. CDR1 and CDR2 from the germline V gene are SGHAT and FQNNGV. V lost 2 bases to trimming and J lost 6 bases, with 9 bases between them. CDR3 size: 13 residues. CDR3 residues: CASSLINDDTQYF. The CDR3, as DNA: TGTGCCAGCAGCTTAATCAATGATGATACGCAGTATTTT.

The chain carries TRBV13 and TRBJ1-2, with 8 nucleotides matching TRBD1. Germline V gene sequence: CDR1 PRHDT, CDR2 FYEKMQ (reference sequence). The CDR3 has 18 amino acids. V gave up 5 bases and J gave up 0 bases; unmatched junction bases: 14. In DNA, the CDR3 is TGTGCCAGCAGCAGCACCACTCCCGGGACAGGTGCTAACTATGGCTACACCTTC. Translation: CASSSTTPGTGANYGYTF.

V gene TRBV10-1 combines with J gene TRBJ2-3; the D gene could be TRBD1 or TRBD2 (6 bases each). The V end was cut by 2 bases, the J end by 6 bases, with 12 bases between. Germline V gene lookup returns CDR1 WNHNN and CDR2 SYGVQD (reference sequence). The CDR3 has 14 amino acids. The CDR3 region is CASSEGRTADTQYF. In nucleotides, the CDR3 is TGCGCCAGCAGTGAGGGGAGGACAGCTGATACGCAGTATTTT.

This chain joins TRBV7-9 and TRBJ2-1; D might be TRBD2 (5 bases). Germline V gene sequence: CDR1 SEHNR, CDR2 FQNEAQ (reference sequence). The CDR3 length is 14 residues. V lost 5 bases, J lost 10 bases, and 18 bases lay in between. The CDR3 protein is CASSTTSGLREQFF. As DNA, the CDR3 is TGTGCCAGCAGCACAACTAGTGGGCTTCGGGAGCAGTTCTTC.

As for this clone: Within the sample, other DNA sequences also encode this same CDR3. V is TRBV4-1 and J is TRBJ2-5; TRBD1 matches at 9 bases. This CDR3 spans 14 amino acids. Trimming at V came to 3 bases and at J to 5 bases, leaving 4 bases not matched to a gene. Germline CDR1 reads MGHRA; CDR2 reads YSYEKL. The CDR3 region has the DNA TGCGCCAGCAGCCAGGGACAGGGAGGGGAGACCCAGTACTTC. Its protein is CASSQGQGGETQYF.

J is TRBJ2-7 and V is TRBV7-9, with TRBD1 matching 7 bases. The ends lost 0 bases at V and 4 bases at J; junction bases unmatched: 6. CDR3 length: 15 residues. Germline CDR1 SEHNR, CDR2 FQNEAQ (reference sequence). The CDR3: CASSLATGNTYEQYF. DNA for the CDR3: TGTGCCAGCAGCTTAGCGACAGGGAATACTTACGAGCAGTACTTC.

The chain uses TRBV5-1 and TRBJ2-5; 9 bases line up with TRBD2. V shed 1 base and J 5 bases; nucleotides not matched to a gene: 6. Germline CDR1 and CDR2: SGHRS and YFSETQ. CDR3 length: 15 residues. The CDR3 is CASSLSSGKGETQYF. The CDR3 DNA reads as TGCGCCAGCAGCTTGTCTAGCGGGAAGGGCGAGACCCAGTACTTC.

This clone turned up a few times. The chain carries TRBV6-5 and TRBJ1-1; D call uncertain. There are 13 residues in the CDR3. V gave up 5 bases and J gave up 1 base, with 8 bases separating them. Germline V gene lookup returns CDR1 MNHEY and CDR2 SVGAGI. Written as DNA, the CDR3 is TGTGCCAGCAGTCAACGGGAGAACACTGAAGCTTTCTTT. Translation: CASSQRENTEAFF.

The chain couples TRBV4-1 to TRBJ2-7, with D perhaps TRBD1 (6 bases). Germline CDR1 reads MGHRA; CDR2 reads YSYEKL. There are 15 residues in the CDR3. The germline V and J ends were trimmed by 0 bases and 5 bases, with 14 bases remaining between them. The CDR3 sequence: CASSQDETGRDEQYF. In DNA, the CDR3 is TGCGCCAGCAGCCAAGATGAAACAGGGCGGGACGAGCAGTACTTC.

The genes are TRBV5-4 and TRBJ2-1; 12 nucleotides agree with TRBD2. CDR1 SGHNT and CDR2 YYREEE come from the germline V gene (reference sequence). The J segment lost 7 bases and the V segment lost 4 bases, leaving 9 bases of the junction unmatched. The CDR3 covers 16 residues. CDR3: CASSPHRTSGKNEQFF. CDR3 nucleotides: TGTGCCAGCAGCCCACATCGGACTAGCGGGAAGAATGAGCAGTTCTTC. The full variable domain, with the rest looked up from reference TRBV5-4 and TRBJ2-1, is ETGVTQSPTHLIKTRGQQVTLRCSSQSGHNTVSWYQQALGQGPQFIFQYYREEENGRGNFPPRFSGLQFPNYSSELNVNALELDDSALYLCASSPHRTSGKNEQFFGPGTRLTVL.

This chain joins TRBV2 and TRBJ1-2; 8 nucleotides align to TRBD1. The CDR3 is made up of 12 amino acids. After removal of 7 bases from V and 8 bases from J, the junction contained 6 bases not matched to a gene. Germline CDR1 is SNHLY and CDR2 is FYNNEI. The CDR3: CASTEDRDGYTF. CDR3 sequence (DNA): TGTGCCAGCACCGAGGACAGGGACGGCTACACCTTC.

This chain joins TRBV7-9 and TRBJ1-1; D ambiguous. The CDR3 spans 13 residues. Trimming shortened V by 5 bases and J by 9 bases, and 16 bases separated the two germline ends. Germline values: CDR1 SEHNR, CDR2 FQNEAQ (reference sequence). This CDR3 reads CASSPPPSTQAFF. The CDR3 nucleotides are TGTGCCAGCAGCCCTCCGCCCTCGACCCAAGCTTTCTTT.

This clone has just a few counts. The CDR3 protein is CASSVVRVEPNTGELFF. In nucleotides, the CDR3 is TGTGCCAGCAGCGTAGTTCGCGTCGAGCCGAACACCGGGGAGCTGTTTTTT. The chain uses TRBV9 and TRBJ2-2; D gene ambiguous. CDR3 size: 17 residues. The germline gives CDR1 SGDLS, CDR2 YYNGEE. The ends were cut back, 0 bases at V and 0 bases at J, with 12 bases in the middle. The full variable domain, completed using reference TRBV9 and TRBJ2-2, is DSGVTQTPKHLITATGQRVTLRCSPRSGDLSVYWYQQSLDQGLQFLIQYYNGEERAKGNILERFSAQQFPDLHSELNLSSLELGDSALYFCASSVVRVEPNTGELFFGEGSRLTVL.